Detailed here is one T cell receptor (beta chain). Its antigen is as yet unknown. Clones were sequenced by immunoSEQ multiplex PCR, and TCRdb holds only the in-frame ones, with some missing. In the table there are some 79,000 clones, roughly 87% of which are singletons. These data belong to a study of PD-L1 blockade in urothelial cancer. Overall study context: Male patients with bladder-origin urothelial cancer numbered about 85% of the 29. In terms of prior chemotherapy, patients had received 0 to 3 regimens.

The V segment lost 4 bases and the J segment 4 bases; nucleotides outside the gene matches: 7. CDR1 and CDR2 from the germline V gene are SGHVS and FQNEAQ. The CDR3 is made up of 15 amino acids. Points from the study as a whole: In blood sampled pretreatment, TCR clonality below the median predicted better survival.

Patients presented with locally advanced or metastatic urothelial carcinoma. The chain couples TRBV7-8 to TRBJ1-1, with TRBD1 matching over 9 bases. The starting material was PBMCs, obtained around atezolizumab (anti-PD-L1) treatment. This clonotype was obtained from a man aged 65 to 79 with urothelial cancer. CDR3 residues: CASSSDRGGLTEAFF. In nucleotides, the CDR3 is TGTGCCAGCAGCTCGGACAGGGGAGGGCTCACTGAAGCTTTCTTT.